The 30 T cell receptor beta chains below were found in one sample sequenced in a study of breast tumors, draining lymph nodes, adjacent tissues. TCRdb re-analysed the multiplex PCR reads in MiXCR, keeping a single row per CDR3 protein. The sample consists of about 180,000 distinct CDR3 sequences, approximately 33% of them appearing once. Breast cancer patients provided tissue from their axillary draining lymph nodes. Material for sequencing was axillary lymph node tissue. These receptors were taken from a female donor with breast cancer. Some clones in this sample may be carry-over from other donors' samples.

Many counts were recorded for this clonotype. A single base separates this from a much larger clone, so it may be a read error. The rearrangement links TRBV9 to TRBJ1-6; possibly TRBD1 for D (6 bases). The germline gives CDR1 SGDLS, CDR2 YYNGEE. The CDR3 has 15 amino acids. The CDR3 reads CASSVVDRPPSPPHF. CDR3 DNA sequence: TGTGCCAGCAGCGTAGTCGACAGGCCTCCTTCACCCCCCCACTTT.

This clonotype was counted at least ten times. The rearrangement uses TRBV11-3 and TRBJ2-2; no reliable D call. This CDR3 contains 14 residues. Trimming shortened V by 3 bases and J by 3 bases, and 8 bases separated the two germline ends. Per germline, CDR1 SGHNT and CDR2 YENEEA. CDR3 protein: CASSLGSHTGELFF. The CDR3 coding sequence is TGTGCCAGCAGCTTGGGATCTCACACCGGGGAGCTGTTTTTT.

The rearrangement uses TRBV20-1 and TRBJ2-3; 10 bases fit TRBD2. The CDR3 length is 19 residues. With V trimmed by 4 bases and J by 6 bases, 22 bases remained unmatched. CDR1 and CDR2 from the germline V gene are DFQATT and SNEGSKA (reference sequence). The CDR3 DNA reads TGCAGTGCTATGGGGCCCGGGCTAGCGGGAGACCCATACTACGATACGCAGTATTTT. It translates to CSAMGPGLAGDPYYDTQYF.

This clonotype was picked up one time. The rearrangement joins TRBV2 to TRBJ2-5; 9 bases line up with TRBD2. Trimming took 5 bases from V and 5 from J; bases not matched to a gene: 6. CDR3 length: 14 residues. CDR1 and CDR2 from the germline V gene are SNHLY and FYNNEI. The CDR3 reads CASSTSTSGETQYF. CDR3 sequence (DNA): TGTGCCAGCAGTACCTCCACTAGCGGGGAGACCCAGTACTTC.

This clonotype came up many times. The rearrangement joins TRBV30 to TRBJ1-6; D unclear. CDR3 length: 14 amino acids. V gave up 6 bases and J gave up 4 bases, with 13 bases separating them. Germline CDR1 and CDR2: GTSNPN and SVGIG (reference sequence). The chain's CDR3 is CACMDGIYNSPLHF. The CDR3 DNA sequence: TGTGCCTGCATGGACGGTATATATAATTCACCCCTCCACTTT.

This sequence joins TRBV5-1 and TRBJ2-2, with 7 positions matching TRBD1. J lost 6 bases, V lost 5 bases, and 4 bases had no gene match. The germline CDR1 and CDR2 sequences are SGHRS and YFSETQ. The CDR3 sequence is 13 residues long. CDR3 DNA: TGCGCCAGCAGAGGCCAGGGGGCCGGGGAGCTGTTTTTT. As protein: CASRGQGAGELFF.

This clonotype was detected ten times or more. The chain employs TRBV19 and TRBJ2-5; 8 nucleotides agree with TRBD2. CDR3 length: 14 residues. Germline V CDR1 and CDR2: LNHDA, SQIVND (reference sequence). The ends lost 6 bases at V and 5 bases at J; junction bases unmatched: 8. The CDR3 reads CASSGGASGETQYF. The DNA for the CDR3 is TGTGCCAGTAGCGGGGGGGCTTCAGGGGAGACCCAGTACTTC.

This clonotype was counted a few times. A read error is possible here, since a much larger clone lies one base away. The chain uses TRBV20-1 and TRBJ2-5; 8 nucleotides match TRBD1. The CDR3 spans 15 residues. Germline lookup yields CDR1 DFQATT and CDR2 SNEGSKA (reference sequence). This CDR3 is CCAREDRDFQETQYF. The CDR3 bases are TGCTGTGCTAGAGAGGACAGGGATTTCCAAGAGACCCAGTACTTC.

V and J are TRBV4-1 and TRBJ2-5, with TRBD1 as a possible D gene (6 bases). V lost 7 bases, J lost 2 bases, and 17 bases lay in between. The V gene's germline CDR1 is MGHRA and CDR2 YSYEKL. This CDR3 spans 15 amino acids. This CDR3 is CASTLGHREQETQYF. In nucleotides, the CDR3 is TGCGCCAGCACCCTAGGTCACAGGGAGCAAGAGACCCAGTACTTC.

Of note for this clonotype: This may be a read error, as it is one base from a much larger clone. The conserved final phenylalanine or tryptophan is absent from the CDR3, which likely points to a read error. The chain recombines TRBV7-2 with TRBJ2-5; TRBD2 is a possible D gene (6 bases). The CDR3 contains 14 residues. The V gene lost 6 bases and the J gene lost 7 bases, with 18 bases spanning the gap. Germline V lookup: CDR1 SGHTA, CDR2 FQGNSA. CDR3 region: CASSLTTEGWTQYL. The CDR3 DNA is TGTGCCAGCAGTCTCACGACGGAGGGGTGGACCCAGTACCTC.

This clonotype was observed many times. This chain joins TRBV19 and TRBJ1-5; D is perhaps TRBD1 (5 bases). Looked up from germline, CDR1 is LNHDA and CDR2 is SQIVND (reference sequence). The ends were cut back, 3 bases at V and 3 bases at J, with 12 bases in the middle. CDR3 size: 15 residues. The CDR3 sequence is CASSIGGKNNQPQHF. The CDR3 DNA is TGTGCCAGTAGTATTGGGGGGAAGAACAATCAGCCCCAGCATTTT.

This chain connects TRBV7-3 to TRBJ2-1; 13 nucleotides line up with TRBD2. J gave up 7 bases and V 0 bases, and 12 bases lay outside the gene matches. The CDR3 covers 19 residues. Germline loops: CDR1 SGHTA, CDR2 FQGTGA. CDR3 nucleotides: TGTGCCAGCAGCTTAACCTTTTCACATGGGACTAGCGGGATGAATGAGCAGTTCTTC. This translates into CASSLTFSHGTSGMNEQFF. The full variable domain, in which reference TRBV7-3 and TRBJ2-1 provide the parts outside the CDR3, is GAGVSQTPSNKVTEKGKYVELRCDPISGHTALYWYRQSLGQGPEFLIYFQGTGAADDSGLPNDRFFAVRPEGSVSTLKIQRTERGDSAVYLCASSLTFSHGTSGMNEQFFGPGTRLTVL.

The sample holds many counts of this clonotype. The chain uses TRBV9 and TRBJ1-4; D uncertain. The germline V gene encodes CDR1 SGDLS and CDR2 YYNGEE. V dropped 0 bases and J dropped 1 base, with 7 bases sitting between them. There are 15 residues in the CDR3. The CDR3 here is CASSVGKGTNEKLFF. As DNA, the CDR3 is TGTGCCAGCAGCGTAGGAAAGGGAACTAATGAAAAACTGTTTTTT. Full variable domain (outside the CDR3, taken from reference TRBV9 and TRBJ1-4): DSGVTQTPKHLITATGQRVTLRCSPRSGDLSVYWYQQSLDQGLQFLIQYYNGEERAKGNILERFSAQQFPDLHSELNLSSLELGDSALYFCASSVGKGTNEKLFFGSGTQLSVL.

This clonotype has a count of ten or more. This chain uses TRBV9 with TRBJ2-1; 7 nucleotides line up with TRBD1. Germline V lookup: CDR1 SGDLS, CDR2 YYNGEE. CDR3 length equals 14 residues. After removal of 0 bases from V and 3 bases from J, the junction contained 0 bases not matched to a gene. CDR3 in DNA: TGTGCCAGCAGCGTAGGGACAGGCTACAATGAGCAGTTCTTC. This codes for CASSVGTGYNEQFF.

In the case of this clonotype: One end of the junction fails to match germline, which may point to a read error. The chain has TRBV9 and TRBJ2-7; D remains unclear. The CDR3 length is 13 residues. Looked up from germline, CDR1 is SGDLS and CDR2 is YYNGEE. The CDR3 sequence is CAGSVELGDEQYF. DNA of the CDR3: TGTGCCGGCAGCGTAGAGCTAGGAGACGAGCAGTACTTC.

This clonotype has a count of ten or more. The gene calls are TRBV13 and TRBJ2-7; perhaps TRBD2 as D (6 bases). With 2 bases removed from V and 2 bases from J, the gap between germline ends came to 10 bases. The length of the CDR3 is 14 residues. CDR1 is PRHDT and CDR2 is FYEKMQ in the germline V gene (reference sequence). The CDR3 protein is CASSLPSAPYEQYF. The CDR3 region has the DNA TGTGCCAGCAGCTTACCTAGCGCACCCTACGAGCAGTACTTC.

This clonotype was counted many times. The J gene is TRBJ2-3, the V gene TRBV7-9; 8 bases are shared with TRBD2. Germline CDR1 reads SEHNR; CDR2 reads FQNEAQ (reference sequence). V lost 5 bases to trimming and J lost 0 bases; unmatched junction nucleotides: 10. This CDR3 comprises 17 residues. The CDR3 protein is CASSPTSGSSSTDTQYF. In nucleotides, the CDR3 is TGTGCCAGCAGCCCTACCAGCGGGAGCTCTAGCACAGATACGCAGTATTTT. The whole variable domain, remainder taken from reference TRBV7-9 and TRBJ2-3, is DTGVSQNPRHKITKRGQNVTFRCDPISEHNRLYWYRQTLGQGPEFLTYFQNEAQLEKSRLLSDRFSAERPKGSFSTLEIQRTEQGDSAMYLCASSPTSGSSSTDTQYFGPGTRLTVL.

At least ten counts were recorded for this clonotype. The chain couples TRBV7-2 to TRBJ1-6; 8 positions match TRBD1. Germline V gives CDR1 SGHTA, CDR2 FQGNSA. V shed 1 base, J shed 5 bases, and the junction held 10 bases outside the gene matches. The CDR3 runs to 18 residues. Here the CDR3 reads CASSLEGARGRNNSPLHF. The CDR3 DNA reads TGTGCCAGCAGCTTAGAGGGGGCCAGGGGGCGCAATAATTCACCCCTCCACTTT. The full variable domain, in which reference TRBV7-2 and TRBJ1-6 provide the parts outside the CDR3, is GAGVSQSPSNKVTEKGKDVELRCDPISGHTALYWYRQSLGQGLEFLIYFQGNSAPDKSGLPSDRFSAERTGGSVSTLTIQRTQQEDSAVYLCASSLEGARGRNNSPLHFGNGTRLTVT.

V is TRBV7-2 and J is TRBJ2-5; 9 positions agree with TRBD2. With V trimmed by 6 bases and J by 5 bases, 10 bases remained unmatched. Looked up from germline, CDR1 is SGHTA and CDR2 is FQGNSA. The CDR3 totals 15 residues. CDR3 in amino acids: CASSKTPSGRETQYF. The DNA for the CDR3 is TGTGCCAGCAGTAAAACCCCCAGCGGGAGGGAGACCCAGTACTTC.

About this clonotype: A much larger clone sits a single nucleotide away, making a read error possible. This rearrangement joins TRBV12-5 to TRBJ1-2; D is unresolved. The CDR3 covers 12 residues. Germline CDR1 and CDR2: LGHNT and FRNRAP. The chain's CDR3 is CASGLGAGGYAF. The CDR3 DNA reads as TGTGCTAGTGGTTTGGGGGCCGGTGGCTACGCCTTC.

This clonotype appeared many times. The chain joins TRBV19 to TRBJ1-4; 8 bases agree with TRBD1. V dropped 5 bases and J dropped 8; count of bases not matched to a gene: 10. The germline gives CDR1 LNHDA, CDR2 SQIVND (reference sequence). This CDR3 spans 15 amino acids. CDR3 in DNA: TGTGCCAGTAGTGATATCGACAGGGGCCTAGAAAAACTGTTTTTT. Amino acid sequence: CASSDIDRGLEKLFF.

This clonotype has at least ten counts. The CDR3 here is CASSLVRDSNEKLFF. CDR3 bases: TGTGCCAGCAGCTTAGTGCGGGACTCTAATGAAAAACTGTTTTTT. The chain joins TRBV11-2 to TRBJ1-4; the D gene is possibly TRBD1 (5 bases). This CDR3 contains 15 residues. Germline CDR1 is SGHAT and CDR2 is FQNNGV. V lost 1 base, J lost 3 bases, and 9 bases lay in between.

This chain connects TRBV20-1 to TRBJ2-6; D is possibly TRBD1 (5 bases). Between the trimmed V and J ends, which lost 1 base and 4 bases, there was a span of 5 bases. This CDR3 spans 13 amino acids. Germline lookup yields CDR1 DFQATT and CDR2 SNEGSKA (reference sequence). CDR3 sequence reads: CSARGTGANVLTF. The CDR3 DNA sequence: TGCAGTGCTAGAGGGACAGGGGCCAACGTCCTGACTTTC.

J is TRBJ2-6 and V is TRBV25-1; D unclear. The V end lost 10 bases, the J end lost 4 bases, and 8 bases lay between the germline ends. Germline values: CDR1 MGHDK, CDR2 SYGVNS. This CDR3 is 12 amino acids long. As DNA, the CDR3 is TGTGCCAATAAGACGGGGGCCAACGTCCTGACTTTC. This sequence encodes CANKTGANVLTF.

Concerning this clonotype itself: This may be a read error: a much more frequent sequence differs by one nucleotide. This CDR3 is missing its conserved last phenylalanine or tryptophan, likely due to a read error. J is TRBJ2-7 and V is TRBV6-1; D gene unclear. V was cut by 6 bases and J by 4 bases, with 10 bases left in between. Germline V gene sequence: CDR1 MNHNS, CDR2 SASEGT. This CDR3 is 12 amino acids long. Written as DNA, the CDR3 is TGTGCCAGCAGGAGTAGTGGGTACGAGCAGTACTCC. Residues: CASRSSGYEQYS.

In its sample, this clonotype was seen many times. The chain couples TRBV7-9 to TRBJ2-3, with TRBD2 matching 8 bases. Germline V gene data show CDR1 as SEHNR and CDR2 as FQNEAQ (reference sequence). The CDR3 totals 15 residues. The ends lost 2 bases at V and 1 base at J; junction bases unmatched: 2. CDR3 sequence: CASSLPAGGTDTQYF. For the CDR3, the DNA is TGTGCCAGCAGCTTACCAGCGGGGGGCACAGATACGCAGTATTTT. The variable domain in full, completed from reference TRBV7-9 and TRBJ2-3, reads DTGVSQNPRHKITKRGQNVTFRCDPISEHNRLYWYRQTLGQGPEFLTYFQNEAQLEKSRLLSDRFSAERPKGSFSTLEIQRTEQGDSAMYLCASSLPAGGTDTQYFGPGTRLTVL.

This clonotype was observed at least ten times. Since a much larger clone is just one base distant, this may be a read error. The rearrangement joins TRBV6-6 to TRBJ2-5, with TRBD1 matching 10 bases. The CDR3 runs to 13 residues. With 5 bases clipped from V and 7 bases from J, the junction kept 4 bases outside the gene matches. Germline values: CDR1 MNHNY, CDR2 SVGAGI (reference sequence). The CDR3 DNA follows: TGTGCCAGCAGTCATGGACAGGGGGTGACCCAGTACTTC. Translated: CASSHGQGVTQYF.

This clonotype has at least ten counts. V and J are TRBV29-1 and TRBJ1-3; D might be TRBD1 (5 bases). With 7 bases removed from V and 7 bases from J, the gap between germline ends came to 14 bases. Germline loops: CDR1 SQVTM, CDR2 ANQGSEA. The CDR3 is 12 amino acids. The CDR3 loop reads CSAGSGFNTIYF. The DNA for the CDR3 is TGCAGCGCCGGGTCAGGGTTTAACACCATATATTTT.

The count of this clonotype is one. The conserved phenylalanine or tryptophan is not found at the CDR3 terminus, so this likely reflects a read error. This chain connects TRBV20-1 to TRBJ1-5; D unclear. Germline assignment: CDR1 DFQATT and CDR2 SNEGSKA (reference sequence). The V end lost 7 bases, the J end lost 3 bases, and 16 bases lay between the germline ends. The CDR3 length is 14 residues. The CDR3 region is CSGLAGRVNQPQHG. For the CDR3, the DNA is TGCAGTGGTTTGGCAGGTCGTGTCAATCAGCCCCAGCATGGT.

Many counts were recorded for this clonotype. The V and J genes are TRBV15 and TRBJ2-1; D remains ambiguous. V lost 4 bases and J 4 bases, leaving 11 bases between the germline ends. Germline CDR1 and CDR2: LNHNV and YYDKDF (reference sequence). This CDR3 contains 14 residues. The CDR3 coding sequence is TGTGCCACCAGCACCGATACCCGTTACAATGAGCAGTTCTTC. Amino acids: CATSTDTRYNEQFF.